A selection of T cell receptor beta chains follows, all from one sample in a study of blood T cell repertoires in COVID-19. The protocol was immunoSEQ multiplex PCR, while the TCRdb copy is restricted to in-frame clones and leaves out a portion. The sample has just under 250,000 clones, around 88% seen once. The sequenced sample was peripheral blood. The receptor set was obtained from a woman aged 25 to 39 who had recovered from COVID-19. Each CDR3 is given with its conserved first and last residue. A D gene is named only where the DNA matches it firmly. Not every row has a clone size; where given, it reads once, few, many or a size class.

v_call	j_call	d_call	clone_size	cdr3_aa	cdr3_nt
TRBV12-3/TRBV12-4	TRBJ2-7	TRBD1	.	CASSRTGHEQYF	TGTGCCAGCAGCCGGACAGGCCACGAGCAGTACTTC
TRBV6-1	TRBJ2-5	.	few	CASSEWALETQYF	TGTGCCAGCAGTGAGTGGGCTTTAGAGACCCAGTACTTC
TRBV4-2	TRBJ1-1	TRBD1	.	CASSLQAGGAGTEAFF	TGTGCCAGCAGCCTTCAGGCAGGGGGCGCGGGCACTGAAGCTTTCTTT
TRBV2	TRBJ1-1	.	.	CASSEGFAPGVNEAFF	TGTGCCAGCAGTGAAGGCTTCGCTCCGGGAGTTAATGAAGCTTTCTTT
TRBV19	TRBJ1-2	TRBD1	once	CASSIDRGANYGYTF	TGTGCCAGTAGTATCGACAGGGGTGCTAACTATGGCTACACCTTC
TRBV5-6	TRBJ2-3	.	.	CASSTWRPGGADTQYF	TGTGCCAGCAGCACTTGGCGACCGGGGGGCGCAGATACGCAGTATTTT
TRBV6-2/TRBV6-3	TRBJ2-1	TRBD2	.	CASSYSRLAGGGGVYNEQFF	TGTGCCAGCAGTTACTCGAGGCTCGCGGGGGGCGGGGGGGTTTACAATGAGCAGTTCTTC
TRBV2	TRBJ2-3	.	.	CASSEGGGVSEDTQYF	TGTGCCAGCAGTGAAGGTGGAGGGGTTTCGGAAGATACGCAGTATTTT
TRBV7-2	TRBJ2-1	.	.	CASSLGEGENNEQFF	TGTGCCAGCAGCTTAGGAGAGGGTGAGAACAATGAGCAGTTCTTC
TRBV19	TRBJ1-1	.	.	CASSIGQGRTEAFF	TGTGCCAGTAGTATAGGGCAGGGGAGAACTGAAGCTTTCTTT
TRBV25-1	TRBJ1-1	.	once	CASSEGISGAFF	TGTGCCAGCAGTGAAGGTATATCAGGAGCTTTCTTT
TRBV27	TRBJ1-1	.	few	CASSLFRGTEAFF	TGTGCCAGCAGTTTATTCCGGGGCACTGAAGCTTTCTTT
TRBV12-5	TRBJ2-1	TRBD2	.	CASGLPSSGGSSYNEQFF	TGTGCTAGTGGTTTGCCATCTAGCGGGGGAAGCTCCTACAATGAGCAGTTCTTC
TRBV6-5	TRBJ1-5	TRBD1	.	CASSHTGGQPQHF	TGTGCCAGCAGTCACACAGGGGGCCAGCCCCAGCATTTT
TRBV7-2	TRBJ1-1	.	.	CASSLVYSNTEAFF	TGTGCCAGCAGCTTAGTGTATTCGAACACTGAAGCTTTCTTT
TRBV3-1/TRBV3-2	TRBJ2-7	.	.	CASSQDSSIASFISYEQYF	TGTGCCAGCAGCCAAGATTCGTCGATCGCTAGCTTCATCTCCTACGAGCAGTACTTC
TRBV6-2/TRBV6-3	TRBJ2-2	.	.	CASSYRGSGELFF	TGTGCCAGCAGTTATCGGGGGTCCGGGGAGCTGTTTTTT
TRBV7-9	TRBJ2-1	TRBD2	once	CASSRGGAYYNEQFF	TGTGCCAGCAGCCGCGGGGGGGCGTACTACAATGAGCAGTTCTTC
TRBV7-9	TRBJ2-7	.	once	CASSLGQGIEQYF	TGTGCCAGCAGCTTAGGGCAGGGAATCGAGCAGTACTTC
TRBV19	TRBJ2-1	TRBD2	.	CASIAGNEQFF	TGTGCCAGTATAGCGGGAAATGAGCAGTTCTTC
TRBV18	TRBJ2-3	.	.	CASSPRNRVADTQYF	TGTGCCAGCTCACCGAGGAATCGTGTCGCAGATACGCAGTATTTT